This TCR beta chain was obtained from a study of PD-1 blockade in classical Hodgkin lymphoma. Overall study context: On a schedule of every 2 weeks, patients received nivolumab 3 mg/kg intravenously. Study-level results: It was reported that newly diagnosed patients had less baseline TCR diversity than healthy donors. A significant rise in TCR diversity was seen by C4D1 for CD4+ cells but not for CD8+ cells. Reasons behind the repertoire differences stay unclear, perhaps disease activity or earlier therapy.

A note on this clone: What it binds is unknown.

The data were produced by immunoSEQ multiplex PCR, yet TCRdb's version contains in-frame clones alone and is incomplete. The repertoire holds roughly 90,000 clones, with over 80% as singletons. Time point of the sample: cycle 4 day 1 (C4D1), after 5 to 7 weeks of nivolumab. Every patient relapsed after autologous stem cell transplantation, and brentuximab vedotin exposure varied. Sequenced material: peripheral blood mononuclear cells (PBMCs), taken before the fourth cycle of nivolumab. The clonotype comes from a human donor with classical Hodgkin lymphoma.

The chain's CDR3 is CASSRDRDQPQHF. CDR3 sequence (DNA): TGTGCCAGCTCTAGGGACAGAGATCAGCCCCAGCATTTT. J is TRBJ1-5 and V is TRBV6-1; 7 bases agree with TRBD1. Germline V gene sequence: CDR1 MNHNS, CDR2 SASEGT. This CDR3 has 13 amino acids. V lost 8 bases, J lost 5 bases, and 6 bases stayed unmatched.